Shown below are 15 T cell receptor beta chains from a single sample sequenced in a study of early T cells in non-severe SARS-CoV-2 infection. TCRdb fed the 5' RACE reads into MiXCR, producing one record per CDR3 protein. The data contain about 90,000 distinct CDR3 sequences, approximately 12% of them seen just once; the ten biggest clones take up approximately 4.4%. The sequencing here drew on whole blood, taken at baseline. Receptor source: an adult who was a healthcare worker with PCR-confirmed SARS-CoV-2 infection or an uninfected control (not recorded which).

This chain links TRBV5-1 with TRBJ1-3, with TRBD1 matching over 9 bases. The junction had 5 bases not matched to a gene; V was cut back by 1 base and J by 0 bases. The CDR3 is 17 amino acids. Germline CDR1 and CDR2: SGHRS and YFSETQ. CDR3 coding DNA: TGCGCCAGCAGCTTGTTGGGACAGGGATCCTCTGGAAACACCATATATTTT. Translation gives CASSLLGQGSSGNTIYF. The whole variable domain, filled in from reference TRBV5-1 and TRBJ1-3, reads KAGVTQTPRYLIKTRGQQVTLSCSPISGHRSVSWYQQTPGQGLQFLFEYFSETQRNKGNFPGRFSGRQFSNSRSEMNVSTLELGDSALYLCASSLLGQGSSGNTIYFGEGSWLTVV.

This clonotype was found many times. CDR3 sequence reads: CASSRNYGYTF. In nucleotides, the CDR3 is TGTGCCAGCAGCAGGAATTATGGCTACACCTTC. The chain employs TRBV12-3 or TRBV12-4 and TRBJ1-2; D gene unclear. The CDR3 is made up of 11 amino acids. The V and J ends lost 6 bases and 5 bases respectively, with 7 bases between them.

There are a few counts of this clonotype. V is TRBV12-3 or TRBV12-4 and J is TRBJ1-1; the D gene is possibly TRBD1 (6 bases). V lost 4 bases and J lost 11, with 14 bases in between. CDR3 length equals 12 residues. The CDR3 DNA follows: TGTGCCAGCAGTTCACAGGGCTGGAGGGCTTTCTTT. This encodes CASSSQGWRAFF.

J is TRBJ2-3 and V is TRBV19; tentatively, D is TRBD2 (6 bases). V was cut by 2 bases and J by 4 bases, with 13 bases left in between. CDR1 is LNHDA and CDR2 is SQIVND in the germline V gene (reference sequence). This CDR3 contains 15 residues. Written as DNA, the CDR3 is TGTGCCAGTAGTATAACGGGGGAAATGGCAGATACGCAGTATTTT. Amino acids: CASSITGEMADTQYF.

This clonotype turned up a few times. The chain joins TRBV14 to TRBJ2-1; D remains unclear. Deletions cut 1 base from V and 4 bases from J, with 8 bases between. The CDR3 length is 14 residues. Germline CDR1 and CDR2: SGHDN and FVKESK. The DNA of the CDR3 is TGTGCCAGCAGCCAAGTTGGGCCGTACAATGAGCAGTTCTTC. It yields the protein CASSQVGPYNEQFF.

This chain links TRBV5-4 with TRBJ2-1; no firm D call. Germline CDR1 and CDR2: SGHNT and YYREEE (reference sequence). The CDR3 has 14 residues. The V gene lost 0 bases and the J gene lost 7 bases, with 11 bases spanning the gap. The CDR3, as DNA: TGTGCCAGCAGCTTGGGGCAGGCTCCAAATGAGCAGTTCTTC. This sequence encodes CASSLGQAPNEQFF.

V usage is TRBV4-2 and J usage is TRBJ2-1; the D gene is possibly TRBD1 (6 bases). The V gene's germline CDR1 is LGHNA and CDR2 YNFKEQ. V lost 3 bases and J lost 10, with 10 bases in between. This CDR3 is built from 12 residues. The CDR3 coding sequence is TGTGCCAGCAGCCACCGAGGGGGAGAGCAGTTCTTC. Translating it yields CASSHRGGEQFF.

The chain employs TRBV20-1 and TRBJ2-7; D possibly corresponds to TRBD2 (5 bases). Germline loops: CDR1 DFQATT, CDR2 SNEGSKA (reference sequence). With 5 bases removed from V and 3 bases from J, the gap between germline ends came to 26 bases. The CDR3 consists of 17 residues. The CDR3 here is CSASSNGVVGPIYEQYF. In DNA form, the CDR3 reads TGCAGTGCTTCATCCAACGGGGTCGTTGGACCTATCTACGAGCAGTACTTC.

The chain combines TRBV18 with TRBJ2-3, with TRBD2 matching 11 bases. Germline trimming cut 1 base from V and 6 bases from J; bases unmatched to any gene: 6. The CDR3 extends over 16 amino acids. Germline CDR1 is KGHSH and CDR2 is LQKENI. For the CDR3, the DNA is TGTGCCAGCTCACCACGGCTAGCGGGAGGTCAGGATACGCAGTATTTT. The encoded protein is CASSPRLAGGQDTQYF.

This chain uses TRBV5-1 with TRBJ2-7; no clear D gene. This CDR3 is 14 amino acids long. The ends were cut back, 0 bases at V and 2 bases at J, with 9 bases in the middle. CDR1 is SGHRS and CDR2 is YFSETQ in the germline V gene. CDR3: CASSLDGSPYEQYF. DNA for the CDR3: TGCGCCAGCAGCTTGGATGGCAGTCCCTACGAGCAGTACTTC.

The genes are TRBV12-3 or TRBV12-4 and TRBJ1-3, with no clear D. CDR3 length: 16 residues. Trimming took off 3 bases at V and 0 bases at J, with 12 bases between the two ends. The CDR3 is CASSFAVTSSGNTIYF. The CDR3 bases are TGTGCCAGCAGTTTCGCGGTAACGAGCTCTGGAAACACCATATATTTT.

The J gene is TRBJ2-1, the V gene TRBV5-1; possible D gene TRBD1, 5 bases. Germline V gene lookup returns CDR1 SGHRS and CDR2 YFSETQ. Trimming took off 1 base at V and 2 bases at J, with 13 bases between the two ends. CDR3 length: 16 residues. This chain's CDR3 is CASSLRGRAPYNEQFF. The CDR3 region has the DNA TGCGCCAGCAGCTTGAGGGGCCGGGCTCCCTACAATGAGCAGTTCTTC.

This clonotype showed up many times. The J gene is TRBJ2-7, the V gene TRBV4-1; perhaps TRBD1 as D (5 bases). Trimming pared 6 bases from V and 5 bases from J, leaving 17 bases between. Germline CDR1 reads MGHRA; CDR2 reads YSYEKL. There are 14 residues in the CDR3. CDR3 protein: CASSPDSTVDEQYF. CDR3 coding DNA: TGCGCCAGCAGTCCCGACAGTACTGTAGACGAGCAGTACTTC.

The chain has TRBV11-2 and TRBJ2-1; D possibly matches TRBD1 or TRBD2 (5 bases each). The CDR3 totals 12 residues. V was clipped by 6 bases and J by 10 bases, with 13 bases between them. The V gene's germline CDR1 is SGHAT and CDR2 FQNNGV. The CDR3 protein is CASRFWGSEQFF. The CDR3 bases are TGTGCCAGCAGGTTCTGGGGGTCAGAGCAGTTCTTC. Full variable domain (outside the CDR3, taken from reference TRBV11-2 and TRBJ2-1): EAGVAQSPRYKIIEKRQSVAFWCNPISGHATLYWYQQILGQGPKLLIQFQNNGVVDDSQLPKDRFSAERLKGVDSTLKIQPAKLEDSAVYLCASRFWGSEQFFGPGTRLTVL.

The genes are TRBV27 and TRBJ1-1; no definite D call. CDR1 is MNHEY and CDR2 is SMNVEV in the germline V gene (reference sequence). Trimming took off 0 bases at V and 0 bases at J, with 8 bases between the two ends. The CDR3 is 15 residues long. CDR3 residues: CASSLSPGMNTEAFF. The CDR3 DNA reads as TGTGCCAGCAGTTTATCTCCGGGAATGAACACTGAAGCTTTCTTT.